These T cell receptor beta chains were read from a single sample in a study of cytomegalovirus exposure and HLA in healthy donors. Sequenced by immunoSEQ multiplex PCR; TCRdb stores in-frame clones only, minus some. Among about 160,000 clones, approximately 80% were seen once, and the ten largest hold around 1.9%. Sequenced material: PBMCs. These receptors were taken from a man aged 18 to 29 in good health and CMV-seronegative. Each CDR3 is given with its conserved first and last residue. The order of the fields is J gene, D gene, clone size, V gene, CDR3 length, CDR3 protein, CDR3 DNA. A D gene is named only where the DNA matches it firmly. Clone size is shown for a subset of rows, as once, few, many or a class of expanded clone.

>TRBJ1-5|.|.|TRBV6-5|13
CASSQNSNQPQHF
TGTGCCAGCAGCCAAAATAGCAATCAGCCCCAGCATTTT
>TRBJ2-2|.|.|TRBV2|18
CASRGGASSSGNTGELFF
TGTGCCAGCAGGGGGGGGGCGAGTTCTTCGGGGAACACCGGGGAGCTGTTTTTT
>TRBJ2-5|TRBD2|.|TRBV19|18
CASSFGLAGGSIQETQHF
TGTGCCAGTAGTTTCGGGTTAGCGGGGGGATCTATCCAAGAGACCCAGCACTTC
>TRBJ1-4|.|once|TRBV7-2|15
CASSPGQGRSEKLFF
TGTGCCAGCAGCCCAGGTCAGGGCCGGAGTGAAAAACTGTTTTTT
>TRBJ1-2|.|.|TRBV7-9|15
CASSQDRRNMNRYTF
TGTGCCAGCAGTCAAGACAGGCGGAATATGAACCGGTACACCTTC
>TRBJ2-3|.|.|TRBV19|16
CASSPYPDAGTDTQYF
TGTGCCAGTAGTCCATATCCTGACGCGGGCACAGATACGCAGTATTTT
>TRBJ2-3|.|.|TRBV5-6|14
CASSLTGMTDTQYF
TGTGCCAGCAGCTTAACAGGGATGACAGATACGCAGTATTTT
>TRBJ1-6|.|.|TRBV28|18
CASSPRTAQGPLRESLHF
TGTGCCAGCAGCCCTAGGACAGCACAGGGACCGCTCCGGGAATCCCTCCACTTT
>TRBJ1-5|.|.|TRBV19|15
CASSTRQTSNQPQHF
TGTGCCAGTAGTACTCGACAGACAAGTAATCAGCCCCAGCATTTT
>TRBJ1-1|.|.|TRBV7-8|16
CASSQEVQGLEVGAFF
TGTGCCAGCAGCCAAGAGGTCCAGGGTTTAGAGGTCGGAGCTTTCTTT
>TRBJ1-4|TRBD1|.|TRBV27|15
CASSPRDRGNEKLFF
TGTGCCAGCAGCCCTCGGGACAGGGGTAATGAAAAACTGTTTTTT
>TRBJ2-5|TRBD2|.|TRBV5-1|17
CASSLGGTSGIQETQYF
TGCGCCAGCAGCTTGGGGGGGACTAGCGGGATCCAAGAGACCCAGTACTTC
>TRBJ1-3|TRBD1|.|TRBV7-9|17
CASSRPGQRSSGNTIYF
TGTGCCAGCAGCCGACCGGGACAGCGGAGCTCTGGAAACACCATATATTTT
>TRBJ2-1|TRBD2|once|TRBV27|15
CASSLLSGRAIEQFF
TGTGCCAGCAGTTTATTAAGCGGGAGGGCAATTGAGCAGTTCTTC
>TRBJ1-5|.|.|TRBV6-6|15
CASSYGRPSNQPQHF
TGTGCCAGCAGTTACGGCCGCCCTAGCAATCAGCCCCAGCATTTT
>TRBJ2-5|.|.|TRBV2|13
CASLPERWETQYF
TGTGCCAGCCTGCCGGAGAGATGGGAGACCCAGTACTTC
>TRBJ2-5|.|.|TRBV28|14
CASSFPGVAETQYF
TGTGCCAGCAGTTTTCCAGGGGTAGCGGAGACCCAGTACTTC
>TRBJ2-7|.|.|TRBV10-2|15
CASSELGGGSYEQYF
TGCGCCAGCAGTGAGTTAGGTGGGGGGTCCTACGAGCAGTACTTC
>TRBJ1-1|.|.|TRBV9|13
CASSDQVNTEAFF
TGTGCCAGCAGCGACCAGGTGAACACTGAAGCTTTCTTT
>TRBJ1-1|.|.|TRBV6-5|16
CASSYSPPYRNTEAFF
TGTGCCAGCAGTTACTCCCCCCCGTACAGGAACACTGAAGCTTTCTTT
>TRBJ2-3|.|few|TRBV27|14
CASSTIPGSDTQYF
TGTGCCAGCAGTACCATCCCGGGGTCCGATACGCAGTATTTT
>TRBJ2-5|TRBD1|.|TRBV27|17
CASNPGQGKEWQETQYF
TGTGCCAGCAATCCCGGACAGGGAAAAGAGTGGCAAGAGACCCAGTACTTC
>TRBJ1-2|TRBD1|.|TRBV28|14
CASSLAGTAYGYTF
TGTGCCAGCAGTTTAGCCGGGACAGCCTATGGCTACACCTTC
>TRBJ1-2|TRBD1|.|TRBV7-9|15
CASSLGGTGNYGYTF
TGTGCCAGCAGCTTAGGTGGGACAGGCAACTATGGCTACACCTTC
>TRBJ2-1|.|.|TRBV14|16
CASSQGYGGAYNEQFF
TGTGCCAGCAGCCAAGGGTACGGGGGAGCCTACAATGAGCAGTTCTTC
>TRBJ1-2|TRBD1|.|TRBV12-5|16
CASGDPGTGNLNGYTF
TGTGCTAGTGGTGATCCCGGGACAGGGAACCTTAATGGCTACACCTTC
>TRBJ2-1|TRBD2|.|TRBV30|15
CASRWGGSSYNEQFF
TGTGCCTCCCGTTGGGGGGGAAGCTCCTACAATGAGCAGTTCTTC
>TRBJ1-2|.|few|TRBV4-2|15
CASSQGDTANYGYTF
TGTGCCAGCAGCCAAGGGGACACTGCTAACTATGGCTACACCTTC
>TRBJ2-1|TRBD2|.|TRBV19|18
CASTASGVLRSSYNEQFF
TGTGCCAGTACGGCTAGCGGGGTCCTCCGGAGCTCCTACAATGAGCAGTTCTTC
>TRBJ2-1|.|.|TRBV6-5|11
CASRYGQSLFF
TGTGCCAGCAGATATGGACAGTCCTTATTCTTC
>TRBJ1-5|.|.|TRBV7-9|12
CASSLVESAQHF
TGTGCCAGCAGCTTAGTCGAGTCTGCCCAGCATTTT
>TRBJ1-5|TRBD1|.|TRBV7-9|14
CASSYTGGNQPQHF
TGTGCCAGCAGCTATACAGGGGGCAATCAGCCCCAGCATTTT
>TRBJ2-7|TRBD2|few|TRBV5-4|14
CASSLGGRAGEQYF
TGTGCCAGCAGCTTAGGTGGGAGGGCCGGGGAGCAGTACTTC
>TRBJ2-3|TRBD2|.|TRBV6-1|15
CASSLTSGSTDTQYF
TGTGCCAGCAGCCTCACTAGCGGGAGCACAGATACGCAGTATTTT
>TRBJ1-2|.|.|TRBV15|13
CATSRAGNYGYTF
TGTGCCACCAGCAGAGCGGGAAACTATGGCTACACCTTC
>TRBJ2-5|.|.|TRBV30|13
CAWSVGGSETQYF
TGTGCCTGGAGTGTAGGGGGTTCGGAGACCCAGTACTTC
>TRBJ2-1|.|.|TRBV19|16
CASSIGGGRDYNEQFF
TGTGCCAGTAGTATAGGTGGGGGGAGAGATTACAATGAGCAGTTCTTC
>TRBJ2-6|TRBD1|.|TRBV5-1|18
CASSLGTGGFSGANVLTF
TGCGCCAGCAGCTTGGGGACAGGCGGTTTCTCTGGGGCCAACGTCCTGACTTTC
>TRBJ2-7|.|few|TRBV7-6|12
CASSLVYSEQYF
TGTGCCAGCAGCTTAGTGTATAGCGAGCAGTACTTC
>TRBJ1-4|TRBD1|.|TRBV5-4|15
CASSRDSSWNEKLFF
TGTGCCAGCAGCAGGGACAGTTCATGGAATGAAAAACTGTTTTTT
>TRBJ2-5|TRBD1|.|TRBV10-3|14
CAISESGTEETQYF
TGTGCCATCAGTGAATCCGGGACAGAAGAGACCCAGTACTTC
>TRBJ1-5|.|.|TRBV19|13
CAVSTGSDQPQHF
TGTGCCGTTTCGACGGGATCCGATCAGCCCCAGCATTTT
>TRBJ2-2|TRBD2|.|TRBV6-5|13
CASSEGRGGELFF
TGTGCCAGCAGTGAAGGGAGGGGCGGGGAGCTGTTTTTT
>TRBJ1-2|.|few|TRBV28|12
CASSLTGTGYTF
TGTGCCAGCAGTTTGACGGGTACGGGCTACACCTTC
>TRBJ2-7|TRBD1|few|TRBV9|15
CASSVGVTGSHEQYF
TGTGCCAGCAGCGTAGGGGTGACAGGGAGCCACGAGCAGTACTTC
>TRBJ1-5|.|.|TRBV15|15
CATSRDLGSDQPQHF
TGTGCCACCAGCAGAGATCTCGGTTCGGATCAGCCCCAGCATTTT
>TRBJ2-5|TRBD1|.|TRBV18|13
CASSPGQGETQYF
TGTGCCAGCTCACCAGGACAGGGAGAGACCCAGTACTTC
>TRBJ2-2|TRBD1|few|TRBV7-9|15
CASSLGQGNTGELFF
TGTGCCAGCAGCTTGGGACAGGGGAACACCGGGGAGCTGTTTTTT
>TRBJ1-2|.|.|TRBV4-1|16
CASSQDEGVANYGYTF
TGCGCCAGCAGCCAAGATGAAGGGGTAGCTAACTATGGCTACACCTTC
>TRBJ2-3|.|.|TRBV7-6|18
CASSLGPGVASGTDTQYF
TGTGCCAGCAGCTTAGGGCCGGGGGTAGCTTCGGGCACAGATACGCAGTATTTT
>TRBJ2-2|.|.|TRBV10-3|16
CAISESTAPMTGELFF
TGTGCCATCAGTGAGTCGACAGCGCCTATGACCGGGGAGCTGTTTTTT
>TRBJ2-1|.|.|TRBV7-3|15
CASSLGLLSYNEQFF
TGTGCCAGCAGCCTGGGACTCCTCTCCTACAATGAGCAGTTCTTC
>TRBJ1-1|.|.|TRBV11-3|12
CASSLEGGEAFF
TGTGCCAGCAGCTTAGAGGGGGGTGAAGCTTTCTTT
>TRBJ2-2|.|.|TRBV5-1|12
CASSLISGELFF
TGCGCCAGCAGCTTGATCTCCGGGGAGCTGTTTTTT
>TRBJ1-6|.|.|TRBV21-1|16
CASSKGAGGRDSPLHF
TGTGCCAGCAGCAAAGGTGCAGGAGGGAGAGATTCACCCCTCCACTTT